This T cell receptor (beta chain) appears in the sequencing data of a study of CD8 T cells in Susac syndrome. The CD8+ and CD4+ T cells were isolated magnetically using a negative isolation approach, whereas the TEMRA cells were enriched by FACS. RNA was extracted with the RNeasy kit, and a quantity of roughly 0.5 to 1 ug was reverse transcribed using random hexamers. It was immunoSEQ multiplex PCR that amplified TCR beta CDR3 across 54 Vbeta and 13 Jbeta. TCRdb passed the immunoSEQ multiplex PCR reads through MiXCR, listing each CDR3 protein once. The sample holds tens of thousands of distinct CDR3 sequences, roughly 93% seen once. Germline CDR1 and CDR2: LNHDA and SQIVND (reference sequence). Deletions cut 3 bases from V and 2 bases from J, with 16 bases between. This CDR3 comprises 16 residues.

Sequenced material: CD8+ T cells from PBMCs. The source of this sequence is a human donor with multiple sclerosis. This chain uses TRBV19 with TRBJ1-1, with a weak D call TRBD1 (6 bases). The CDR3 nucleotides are TGTGCCAGTAGTATTCCAGGGGCCGTGGGAAACACTGAAGCTTTCTTT. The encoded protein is CASSIPGAVGNTEAFF. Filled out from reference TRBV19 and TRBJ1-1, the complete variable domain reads DGGITQSPKYLFRKEGQNVTLSCEQNLNHDAMYWYRQDPGQGLRLIYYSQIVNDFQKGDIAEGYSVSREKKESFPLTVTSAQKNPTAFYLCASSIPGAVGNTEAFFGQGTRLTVV.